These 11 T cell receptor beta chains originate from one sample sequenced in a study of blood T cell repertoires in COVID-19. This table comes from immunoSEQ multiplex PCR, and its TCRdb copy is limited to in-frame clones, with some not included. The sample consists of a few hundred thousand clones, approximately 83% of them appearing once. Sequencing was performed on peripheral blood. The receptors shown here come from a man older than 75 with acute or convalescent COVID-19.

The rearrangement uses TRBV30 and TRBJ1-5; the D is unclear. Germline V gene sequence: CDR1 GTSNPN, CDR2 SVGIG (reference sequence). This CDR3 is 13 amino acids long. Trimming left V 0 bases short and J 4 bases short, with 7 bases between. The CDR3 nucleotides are TGTGCCTGGAGTGTACAGCCGAATCAGCCCCAGCATTTT. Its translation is CAWSVQPNQPQHF.

CDR3 region: CASSPDSYSNQPQHF. CDR3 nucleotides: TGTGCCAGCAGCCCCGACAGCTATAGCAATCAGCCCCAGCATTTT. V gene TRBV6-5 combines with J gene TRBJ1-5; tentative D call: TRBD1 (5 bases). The CDR3 is 15 residues long. CDR1 is MNHEY, CDR2 SVGAGI, per germline. With 6 bases removed from V and 0 bases from J, the gap between germline ends came to 12 bases.

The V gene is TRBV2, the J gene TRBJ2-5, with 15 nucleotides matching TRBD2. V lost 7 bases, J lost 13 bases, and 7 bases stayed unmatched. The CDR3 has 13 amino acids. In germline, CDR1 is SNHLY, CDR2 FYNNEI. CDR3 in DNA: TGTGCCAGCACCCCGGGACTAGCGGGAGGCCTGTACTTC. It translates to CASTPGLAGGLYF.

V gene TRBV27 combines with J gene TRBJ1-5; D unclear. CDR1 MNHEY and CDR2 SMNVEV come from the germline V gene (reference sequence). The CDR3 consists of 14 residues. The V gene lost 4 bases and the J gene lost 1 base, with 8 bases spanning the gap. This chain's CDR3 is CASSSPRSNQPQHF. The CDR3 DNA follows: TGTGCCAGCAGTTCCCCGCGGAGCAATCAGCCCCAGCATTTT.

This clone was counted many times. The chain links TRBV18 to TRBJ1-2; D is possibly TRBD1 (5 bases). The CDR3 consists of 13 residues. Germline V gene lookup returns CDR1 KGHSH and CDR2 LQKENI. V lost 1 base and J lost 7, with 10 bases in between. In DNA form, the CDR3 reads TGTGCCAGCTCACCACAGGGGACTGGTGGCTACACCTTC. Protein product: CASSPQGTGGYTF. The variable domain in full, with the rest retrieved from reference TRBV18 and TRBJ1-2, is NAGVMQNPRHLVRRRGQEARLRCSPMKGHSHVYWYRQLPEEGLKFMVYLQKENIIDESGMPKERFSAEFPKEGPSILRIQQVVRGDSAAYFCASSPQGTGGYTFGSGTRLTVV.

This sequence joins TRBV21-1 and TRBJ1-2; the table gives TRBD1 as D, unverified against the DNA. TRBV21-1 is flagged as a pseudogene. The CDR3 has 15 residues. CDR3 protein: CASSTQGKFYYGYTF. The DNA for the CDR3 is TGTGCCAGCAGCACACAGGGTAAGTTTTACTATGGCTACACCTTC.

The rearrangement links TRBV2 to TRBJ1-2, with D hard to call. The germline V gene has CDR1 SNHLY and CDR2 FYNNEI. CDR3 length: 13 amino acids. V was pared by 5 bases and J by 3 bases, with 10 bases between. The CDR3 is CASSQRRYYGYTF. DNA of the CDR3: TGTGCCAGCAGTCAAAGGCGGTACTATGGCTACACCTTC.

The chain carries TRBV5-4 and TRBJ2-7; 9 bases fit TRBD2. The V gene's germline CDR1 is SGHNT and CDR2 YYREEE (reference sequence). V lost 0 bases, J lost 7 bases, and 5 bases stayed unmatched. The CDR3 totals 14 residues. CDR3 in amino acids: CASSLEAGGGEQYF. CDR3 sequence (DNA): TGTGCCAGCAGCTTGGAAGCGGGGGGCGGGGAGCAGTACTTC.

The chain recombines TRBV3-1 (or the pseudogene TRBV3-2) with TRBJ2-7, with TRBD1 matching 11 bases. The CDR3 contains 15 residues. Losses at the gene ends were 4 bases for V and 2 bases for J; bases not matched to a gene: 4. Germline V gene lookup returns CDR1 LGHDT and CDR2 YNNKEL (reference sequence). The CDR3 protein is CASSRGQGGPYEQYF. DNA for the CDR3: TGTGCCAGCAGCCGGGGACAGGGGGGACCCTACGAGCAGTACTTC.

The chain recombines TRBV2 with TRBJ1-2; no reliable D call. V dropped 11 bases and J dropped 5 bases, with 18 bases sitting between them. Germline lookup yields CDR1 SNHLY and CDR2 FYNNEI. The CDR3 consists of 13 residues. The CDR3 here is CASGEGFGYGYTF. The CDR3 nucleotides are TGTGCCTCCGGGGAGGGTTTTGGGTATGGCTACACCTTC.

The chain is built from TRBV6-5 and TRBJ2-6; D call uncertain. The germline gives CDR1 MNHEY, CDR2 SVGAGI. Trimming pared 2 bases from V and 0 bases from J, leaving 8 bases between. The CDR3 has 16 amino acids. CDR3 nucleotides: TGTGCCAGCAGTTACGGCAGTACCTCTGGGGCCAACGTCCTGACTTTC. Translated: CASSYGSTSGANVLTF.